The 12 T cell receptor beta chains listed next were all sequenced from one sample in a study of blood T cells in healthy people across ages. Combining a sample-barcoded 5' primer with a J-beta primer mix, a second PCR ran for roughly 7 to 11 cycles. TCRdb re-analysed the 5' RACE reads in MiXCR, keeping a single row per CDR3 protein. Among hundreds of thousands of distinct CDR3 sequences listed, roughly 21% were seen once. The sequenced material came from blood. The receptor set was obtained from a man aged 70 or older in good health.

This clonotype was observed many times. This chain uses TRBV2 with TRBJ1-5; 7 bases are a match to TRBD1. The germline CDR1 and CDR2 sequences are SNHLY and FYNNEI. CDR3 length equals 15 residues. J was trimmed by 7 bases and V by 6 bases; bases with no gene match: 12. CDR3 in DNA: TGTGCCAGCAGGGGTATGACAGGGAGGTGGCAGCCCCAGCATTTT. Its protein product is CASRGMTGRWQPQHF.

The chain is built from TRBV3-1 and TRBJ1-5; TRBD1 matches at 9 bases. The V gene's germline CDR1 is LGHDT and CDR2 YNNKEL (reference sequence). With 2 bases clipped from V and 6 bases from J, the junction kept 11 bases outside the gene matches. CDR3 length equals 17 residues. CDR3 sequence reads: CASSQTGQGLRSQPQHF. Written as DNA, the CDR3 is TGTGCCAGCAGCCAAACGGGACAGGGCCTGAGAAGTCAGCCCCAGCATTTT.

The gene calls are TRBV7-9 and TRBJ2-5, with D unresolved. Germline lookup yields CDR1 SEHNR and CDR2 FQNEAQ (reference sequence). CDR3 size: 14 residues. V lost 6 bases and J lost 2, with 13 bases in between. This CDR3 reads CASSFSKGQETQYF. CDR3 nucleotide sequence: TGTGCCAGCAGTTTTTCTAAAGGGCAAGAGACCCAGTACTTC.

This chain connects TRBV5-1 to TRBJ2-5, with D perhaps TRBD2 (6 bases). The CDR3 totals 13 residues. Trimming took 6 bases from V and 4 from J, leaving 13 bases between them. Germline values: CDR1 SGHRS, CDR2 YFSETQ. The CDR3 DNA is TGCGCCAGCACCCCCCGGGAGTTAGAGACCCAGTACTTC. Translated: CASTPRELETQYF.

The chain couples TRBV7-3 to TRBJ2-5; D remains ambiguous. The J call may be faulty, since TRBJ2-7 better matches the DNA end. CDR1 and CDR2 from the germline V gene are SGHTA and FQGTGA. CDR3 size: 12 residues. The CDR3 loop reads CASSSTPGEQYF. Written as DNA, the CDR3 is TGTGCCAGCAGCTCTACGCCGGGCGAGCAGTACTTC.

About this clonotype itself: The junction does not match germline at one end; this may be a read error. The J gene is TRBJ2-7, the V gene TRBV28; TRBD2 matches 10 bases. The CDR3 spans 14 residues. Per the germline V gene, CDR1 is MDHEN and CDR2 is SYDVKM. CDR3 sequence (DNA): TGTGCCCGCAGTGGACTAGCGGTCTCCTACGAGCAGTACTTC. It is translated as CARSGLAVSYEQYF.

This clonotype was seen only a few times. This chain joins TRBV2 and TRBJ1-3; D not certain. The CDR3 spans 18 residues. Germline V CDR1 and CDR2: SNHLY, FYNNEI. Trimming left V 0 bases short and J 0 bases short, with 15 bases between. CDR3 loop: CASSEAGWTELSGNTIYF. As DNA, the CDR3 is TGTGCCAGCAGTGAAGCCGGGTGGACCGAACTCTCTGGAAACACCATATATTTT.

This chain's CDR3 is CASSDKTAVSPLHF. Here the CDR3 DNA reads TGTGCCAGCTCAGACAAGACAGCAGTTTCACCCCTCCACTTT. The J gene is TRBJ1-6, the V gene TRBV18; D perhaps matches TRBD1 (5 bases). The CDR3 has 14 amino acids. V lost 5 bases and J lost 9, with 14 bases in between. CDR1 is KGHSH and CDR2 is LQKENI in the germline V gene.

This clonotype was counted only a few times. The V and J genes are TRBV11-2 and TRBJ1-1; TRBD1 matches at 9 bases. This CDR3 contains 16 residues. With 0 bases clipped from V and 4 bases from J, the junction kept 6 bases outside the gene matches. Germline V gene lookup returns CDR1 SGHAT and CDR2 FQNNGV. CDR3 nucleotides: TGTGCCAGCAGCTTAGACCCACAGGGGGCTCTCACTGAAGCTTTCTTT. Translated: CASSLDPQGALTEAFF.

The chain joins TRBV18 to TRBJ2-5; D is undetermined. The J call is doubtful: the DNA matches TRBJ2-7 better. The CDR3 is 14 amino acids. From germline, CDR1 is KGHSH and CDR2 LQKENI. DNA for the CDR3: TGTGCCAGCTCACCACCGTCGACCGGCTACGAGCAGTACTTC. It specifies CASSPPSTGYEQYF.

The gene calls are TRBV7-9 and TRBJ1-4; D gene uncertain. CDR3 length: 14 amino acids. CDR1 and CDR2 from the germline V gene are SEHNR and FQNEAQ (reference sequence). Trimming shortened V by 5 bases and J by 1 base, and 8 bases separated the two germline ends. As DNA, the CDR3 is TGTGCCAGCAGCCAGGCCGGAACTAATGAAAAACTGTTTTTT. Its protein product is CASSQAGTNEKLFF.

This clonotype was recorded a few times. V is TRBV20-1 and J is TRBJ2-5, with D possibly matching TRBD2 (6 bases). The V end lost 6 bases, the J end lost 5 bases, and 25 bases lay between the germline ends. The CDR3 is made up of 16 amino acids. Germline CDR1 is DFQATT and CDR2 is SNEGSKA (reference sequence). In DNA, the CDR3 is TGCAGTGCCCCCCCGGAGGGCATCGGAATCTTGGAGACCCAGTACTTC. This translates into CSAPPEGIGILETQYF.